Listed here are 5 T cell receptor beta chains from one sample, sequenced in a study of T-cell reconstitution after alpha-beta-depleted transplantation in children. The TCRbeta library incorporated unique molecular identifiers. MiXCR, run by TCRdb on the PCR reads, gives a single entry per CDR3 protein. This sample has roughly 110,000 distinct CDR3 sequences; around a tenth occur once, and the top ten carry less than 35%. The sequencing here drew on PBMCs, taken before TCRalphabeta/CD19-depleted stem cell transplant. These receptors all stem from a boy aged 2 to 10 with acute lymphoblastic leukemia, due to receive a stem cell transplant.

This clonotype was seen only a few times. The chain couples TRBV7-9 to TRBJ2-1; possibly TRBD2 for D (6 bases). The V end was cut by 6 bases, the J end by 4 bases, with 19 bases between. Germline CDR1 reads SEHNR; CDR2 reads FQNEAQ (reference sequence). The length of the CDR3 is 16 residues. The CDR3 spells CASSMAGRSAYNEQFF. CDR3 nucleotide sequence: TGTGCCAGCAGTATGGCGGGGCGGAGCGCTTACAATGAGCAGTTCTTC.

The chain employs TRBV2 and TRBJ2-7; 11 nucleotides align to TRBD1. J was trimmed by 6 bases and V by 10 bases; bases with no gene match: 8. The CDR3 totals 13 residues. The V gene's germline CDR1 is SNHLY and CDR2 FYNNEI. CDR3 in DNA: TGTGCCACCCTCGCCGGGACAGGGGGCGAGCAGTACTTC. It codes for CATLAGTGGEQYF.

The rearrangement joins TRBV9 to TRBJ2-3; no definite D call. Germline V gene lookup returns CDR1 SGDLS and CDR2 YYNGEE. This CDR3 spans 13 amino acids. Trimming took off 3 bases at V and 5 bases at J, with 10 bases between the two ends. CDR3: CASSGPKGDTQYF. Here the CDR3 DNA reads TGTGCCAGCAGCGGACCTAAGGGAGATACGCAGTATTTT.

There are a few counts of this clonotype. This rearrangement joins TRBV3-1 to TRBJ1-2; D is undetermined. The germline gives CDR1 LGHDT, CDR2 YNNKEL (reference sequence). The CDR3 is made up of 12 amino acids. Trimming stripped 6 bases from V and 5 bases from J, with 10 bases between. As DNA, the CDR3 is TGTGCCAGCAGTCCATCGGGGTATGGCTACACCTTC. This codes for CASSPSGYGYTF. The full variable domain, completed using reference TRBV3-1 and TRBJ1-2, is DTAVSQTPKYLVTQMGNDKSIKCEQNLGHDTMYWYKQDSKKFLKIMFSYNNKELIINETVPNRFSPKSPDKAHLNLHINSLELGDSAVYFCASSPSGYGYTFGSGTRLTVV.

This clonotype was detected a few times. V gene TRBV24-1 combines with J gene TRBJ1-5; D is possibly TRBD1 (5 bases). The V gene lost 4 bases and the J gene lost 6 bases, with 18 bases spanning the gap. Germline V gives CDR1 KGHDR, CDR2 SFDVKD. This CDR3 has 16 residues. CDR3 nucleotide sequence: TGTGCCACCAGTGAACCTCGACAGACCCAATCTCAGCCCCAGCATTTT. This codes for CATSEPRQTQSQPQHF.